What follows are 19 T cell receptor beta chains derived from one specimen sequenced in a study of cytomegalovirus exposure and HLA in healthy donors. Clones were read by immunoSEQ multiplex PCR, and TCRdb kept only the in-frame ones, dropping some. The repertoire includes about 58,000 clones, about nine tenths of them detected once, and approximately 1% sits in the top ten. The sample taken for sequencing was PBMCs. These receptors all stem from a man between 18 and 29 years old in good health and CMV-seronegative.

The chain couples TRBV11-2 to TRBJ1-5; no clear D gene. CDR1 is SGHAT, CDR2 FQNNGV, per germline. The CDR3 runs to 15 residues. V shed 6 bases and J shed 6 bases, with 18 bases lying between them. The CDR3: CASSSGWEVGQPQHF. The CDR3 nucleotides are TGTGCCAGCAGTTCTGGCTGGGAGGTTGGTCAGCCCCAGCATTTT.

The V gene is TRBV11-2, the J gene TRBJ1-5; no firm D call. There are 14 residues in the CDR3. Trimming cost V 1 base and J 1 base, with 5 bases left between them. Germline loops: CDR1 SGHAT, CDR2 FQNNGV. CDR3 protein: CASSLGVSNQPQHF. CDR3 coding DNA: TGTGCCAGCAGCTTAGGCGTCAGCAATCAGCCCCAGCATTTT.

The chain recombines TRBV18 with TRBJ2-2, with D possibly being TRBD2 (6 bases). This CDR3 spans 18 amino acids. The germline gives CDR1 KGHSH, CDR2 LQKENI. Trimming cost V 0 bases and J 0 bases, with 14 bases left between them. For the CDR3, the DNA is TGTGCCAGCTCACCACCGGCGGGGCACTTAACGAACACCGGGGAGCTGTTTTTT. Translating it yields CASSPPAGHLTNTGELFF.

J is TRBJ2-1 and V is TRBV6-5; no clear D gene. V lost 5 bases to trimming and J lost 11 bases, with 10 bases between them. Germline lookup yields CDR1 MNHEY and CDR2 SVGAGI. The CDR3 sequence is 11 residues long. The CDR3 DNA sequence: TGTGCCAGCAGTGAAGCTGCACAGCAGTTCTTC. Encoded protein: CASSEAAQQFF.

The chain joins TRBV7-2 to TRBJ1-2, with 8 positions matching TRBD1. The CDR3 runs to 14 residues. CDR1 and CDR2 (germline): SGHTA, FQGNSA. Trimming cost V 7 bases and J 8 bases; bases outside gene matches: 12. CDR3 amino acids: CASTRPDRVTGYTF. CDR3 in DNA: TGTGCCAGCACCCGCCCGGACAGGGTGACCGGCTACACCTTC.

V is TRBV4-1 and J is TRBJ1-2; TRBD1 matches at 7 bases. J gave up 5 bases and V 1 base, and 7 bases lay outside the gene matches. The CDR3 has 15 amino acids. Looked up from germline, CDR1 is MGHRA and CDR2 is YSYEKL. The CDR3 loop is CASSQVRQGSYGYTF. CDR3 DNA sequence: TGCGCCAGCAGCCAAGTACGACAGGGCTCGTATGGCTACACCTTC.

As to this clone: Other DNA sequences of this sample code for an identical CDR3. The CDR3, as DNA: TGTGCCAGCAGCGTAGACTCTAACTATGGCTACACCTTC. Encoded protein: CASSVDSNYGYTF. This sequence joins TRBV9 and TRBJ1-2; D is unclear. The CDR3 runs to 13 residues. The germline V gene has CDR1 SGDLS and CDR2 YYNGEE. Trimming took off 0 bases at V and 0 bases at J, with 3 bases between the two ends.

This chain uses TRBV5-1 with TRBJ2-7; 9 bases match TRBD1. The V segment lost 4 bases and the J segment 5 bases; nucleotides outside the gene matches: 13. This CDR3 region has 16 residues. Germline CDR1 and CDR2: SGHRS and YFSETQ. This chain's CDR3 is CASSLYAGTGKDEQYF. The CDR3 DNA follows: TGCGCCAGCAGCCTTTACGCCGGGACAGGGAAGGACGAGCAGTACTTC.

J is TRBJ2-2 and V is TRBV5-1; TRBD1 matches 11 bases. The CDR3 runs 15 residues. In germline, CDR1 is SGHRS, CDR2 YFSETQ. The junction had 6 bases not matched to a gene; V was cut back by 7 bases and J by 4 bases. CDR3 bases: TGCGCCAGCTCCGGACAGGGGGCGGTCACCGGGGAGCTGTTTTTT. This gives the protein CASSGQGAVTGELFF.

The chain is built from TRBV18 and TRBJ2-2; D perhaps matches TRBD1 (6 bases). Germline-derived CDR1 and CDR2 are KGHSH and LQKENI. The CDR3 consists of 17 residues. The V and J ends lost 0 bases and 1 base respectively, with 12 bases between them. CDR3 in DNA: TGTGCCAGCTCACCACCGTGGACAGCGAAGAACACCGGGGAGCTGTTTTTT. It encodes CASSPPWTAKNTGELFF.

This chain connects TRBV7-9 to TRBJ2-7; 7 nucleotides agree with TRBD2. Per germline, CDR1 SEHNR and CDR2 FQNEAQ (reference sequence). Trimming at V came to 5 bases and at J to 0 bases, leaving 7 bases not matched to a gene. The CDR3 covers 15 residues. CDR3 region: CASSPPSGTSYEQYF. In DNA, the CDR3 is TGTGCCAGCAGCCCGCCTAGCGGAACCTCCTACGAGCAGTACTTC.

This clone was found once. The V call is TRBV2, the J call TRBJ1-2, with D possibly matching TRBD1 (5 bases). Germline-derived CDR1 and CDR2 are SNHLY and FYNNEI. The length of the CDR3 is 13 residues. The V end lost 4 bases, the J end lost 8 bases, and 14 bases lay between the germline ends. The CDR3 DNA reads as TGTGCCAGCAGTGGAAGGAGGGGTGGGGGCTACACCTTC. It is translated as CASSGRRGGGYTF.

The sample holds one count of this clone. The J gene is TRBJ1-1, the V gene TRBV18, with TRBD1 matching over 7 bases. The CDR3 is 16 amino acids. J was trimmed by 4 bases and V by 4 bases; bases with no gene match: 12. Germline V lookup: CDR1 KGHSH, CDR2 LQKENI. In DNA form, the CDR3 reads TGTGCCAGCTCACTACTATTCGAGGGGGCGCTCACTGAAGCTTTCTTT. Protein sequence: CASSLLFEGALTEAFF.

The rearrangement uses TRBV11-3 and TRBJ2-7; TRBD2 matches 8 bases. Germline values: CDR1 SGHNT, CDR2 YENEEA. Trimming removed 1 base from V and 5 bases from J; junction bases left unmatched: 7. CDR3 size: 15 residues. Here the CDR3 reads CASSLVGAGVNEQYF. The CDR3 DNA is TGTGCCAGCAGCTTAGTTGGAGCGGGAGTGAACGAGCAGTACTTC.

This clone turned up a few times. This chain uses TRBV28 with TRBJ2-7, with D uncertain. CDR1 and CDR2 (germline): MDHEN, SYDVKM. The CDR3 has 11 amino acids. V was clipped by 4 bases and J by 2 bases, with 3 bases between them. CDR3 coding DNA: TGTGCCAGCAGTTCCACCTACGAGCAGTACTTC. Protein product: CASSSTYEQYF.

V is TRBV6-6 and J is TRBJ2-2; the match to TRBD2 covers 7 bases. Germline V gene data show CDR1 as MNHNY and CDR2 as SVGAGI (reference sequence). With 7 bases clipped from V and 6 bases from J, the junction kept 8 bases outside the gene matches. The CDR3 length is 14 residues. CDR3 nucleotides: TGTGCCAGCAACGGACTAGGAATAGCCGGGGAGCTGTTTTTT. The encoded protein is CASNGLGIAGELFF.

This chain joins TRBV27 and TRBJ1-1; maybe TRBD1 (6 bases). V lost 2 bases and J 4 bases, leaving 8 bases between the germline ends. Germline V gene sequence: CDR1 MNHEY, CDR2 SMNVEV (reference sequence). The CDR3 has 13 amino acids. CDR3 coding DNA: TGTGCCAGCAGTTTAATAGGGGGCACTGAAGCTTTCTTT. Translating it yields CASSLIGGTEAFF.

The chain combines TRBV29-1 with TRBJ2-7; tentatively, D is TRBD2 (5 bases). This CDR3 is built from 13 residues. Trimming shortened V by 4 bases and J by 4 bases, and 14 bases separated the two germline ends. The germline V gene encodes CDR1 SQVTM and CDR2 ANQGSEA. The CDR3 loop reads CSVVLAYSYEQYF. The CDR3 DNA follows: TGCAGCGTTGTATTAGCGTACAGTTACGAGCAGTACTTC.

This chain joins TRBV5-1 and TRBJ1-1; D unresolved. Germline CDR1 and CDR2: SGHRS and YFSETQ. The V gene lost 2 bases and the J gene lost 7 bases, with 12 bases spanning the gap. The CDR3 covers 13 residues. The CDR3 nucleotides are TGCGCCAGCAGCTTAGGTGGGCCCGTTGAAGCTTTCTTT. This gives the protein CASSLGGPVEAFF.